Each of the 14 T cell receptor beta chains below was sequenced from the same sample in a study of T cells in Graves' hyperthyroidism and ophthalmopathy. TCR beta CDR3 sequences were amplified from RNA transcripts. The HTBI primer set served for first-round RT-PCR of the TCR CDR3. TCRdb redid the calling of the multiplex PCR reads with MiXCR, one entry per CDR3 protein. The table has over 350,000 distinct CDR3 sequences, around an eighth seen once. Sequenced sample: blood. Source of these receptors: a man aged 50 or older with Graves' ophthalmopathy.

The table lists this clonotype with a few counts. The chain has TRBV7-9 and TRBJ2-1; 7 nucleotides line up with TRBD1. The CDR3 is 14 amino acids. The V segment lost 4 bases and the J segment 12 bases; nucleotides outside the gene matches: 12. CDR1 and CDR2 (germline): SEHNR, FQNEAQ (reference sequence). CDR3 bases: TGTGCCAGCAGCTCGGACAGGAGGAGCTTTTGGCAGTTCTTC. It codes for CASSSDRRSFWQFF. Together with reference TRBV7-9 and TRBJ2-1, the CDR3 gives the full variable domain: DTGVSQNPRHKITKRGQNVTFRCDPISEHNRLYWYRQTLGQGPEFLTYFQNEAQLEKSRLLSDRFSAERPKGSFSTLEIQRTEQGDSAMYLCASSSDRRSFWQFFGPGTRLTVL.

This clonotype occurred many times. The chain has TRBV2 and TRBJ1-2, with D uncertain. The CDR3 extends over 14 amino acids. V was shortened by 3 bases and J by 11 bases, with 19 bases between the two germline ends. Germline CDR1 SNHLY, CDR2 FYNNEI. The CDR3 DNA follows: TGTGCCAGCAGTGACATGTCCGGGTCCAGTGGGTACACCTTC. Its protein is CASSDMSGSSGYTF.

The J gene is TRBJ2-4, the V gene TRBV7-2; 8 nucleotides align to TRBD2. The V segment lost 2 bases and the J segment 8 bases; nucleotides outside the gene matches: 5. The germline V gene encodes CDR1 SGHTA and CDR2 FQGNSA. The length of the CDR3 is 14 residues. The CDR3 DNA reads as TGTGCCAGCAGCTTAAGCGGGAGTAGGGACATTCAGTACTTC. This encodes CASSLSGSRDIQYF. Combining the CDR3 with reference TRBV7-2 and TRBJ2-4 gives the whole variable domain GAGVSQSPSNKVTEKGKDVELRCDPISGHTALYWYRQSLGQGLEFLIYFQGNSAPDKSGLPSDRFSAERTGGSVSTLTIQRTQQEDSAVYLCASSLSGSRDIQYFGAGTRLSVL.

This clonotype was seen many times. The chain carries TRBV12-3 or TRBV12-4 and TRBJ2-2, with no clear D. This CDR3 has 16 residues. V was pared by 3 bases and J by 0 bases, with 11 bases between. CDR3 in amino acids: CASSFLVTANTGELFF. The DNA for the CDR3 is TGTGCCAGCAGTTTTCTAGTAACCGCGAACACCGGGGAGCTGTTTTTT.

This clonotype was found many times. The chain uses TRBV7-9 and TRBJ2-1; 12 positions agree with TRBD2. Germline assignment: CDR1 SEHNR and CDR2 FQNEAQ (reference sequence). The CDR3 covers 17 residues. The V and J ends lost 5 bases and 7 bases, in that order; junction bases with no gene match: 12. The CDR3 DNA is TGTGCCAGCAGCACATCTAGCGGGAGGGCCCGTACGAATGAGCAGTTCTTC. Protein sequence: CASSTSSGRARTNEQFF.

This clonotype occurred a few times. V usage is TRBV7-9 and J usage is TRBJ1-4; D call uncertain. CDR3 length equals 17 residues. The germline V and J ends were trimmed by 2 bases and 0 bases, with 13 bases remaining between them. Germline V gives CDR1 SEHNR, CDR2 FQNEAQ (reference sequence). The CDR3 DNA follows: TGTGCCAGCAGCTTATCAAGGTGGACCGCAACTAATGAAAAACTGTTTTTT. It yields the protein CASSLSRWTATNEKLFF. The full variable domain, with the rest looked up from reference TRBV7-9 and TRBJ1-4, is DTGVSQNPRHKITKRGQNVTFRCDPISEHNRLYWYRQTLGQGPEFLTYFQNEAQLEKSRLLSDRFSAERPKGSFSTLEIQRTEQGDSAMYLCASSLSRWTATNEKLFFGSGTQLSVL.

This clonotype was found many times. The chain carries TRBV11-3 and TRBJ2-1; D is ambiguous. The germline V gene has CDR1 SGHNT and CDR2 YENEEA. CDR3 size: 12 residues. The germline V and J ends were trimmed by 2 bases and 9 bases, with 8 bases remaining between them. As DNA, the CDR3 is TGTGCCAGCAGCTTAATGTCGCGTGAGCAGTTCTTC. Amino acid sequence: CASSLMSREQFF.

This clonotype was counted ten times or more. CDR3: CASSLDGGDTQYF. CDR3 sequence (DNA): TGTGCCAGCAGTTTAGACGGGGGGGATACGCAGTATTTT. The chain couples TRBV12-3 or TRBV12-4 to TRBJ2-3; TRBD2 matches 7 bases. CDR3 length: 13 amino acids. V lost 1 base and J lost 6; bases outside the gene matches: 1.

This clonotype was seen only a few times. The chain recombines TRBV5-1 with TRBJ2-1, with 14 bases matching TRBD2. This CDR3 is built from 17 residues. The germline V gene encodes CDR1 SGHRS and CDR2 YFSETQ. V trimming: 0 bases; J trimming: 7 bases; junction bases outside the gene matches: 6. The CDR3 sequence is CASSLASGLAGGNEQFF. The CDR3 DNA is TGCGCCAGCAGCTTGGCCTCCGGACTAGCGGGAGGAAATGAGCAGTTCTTC.

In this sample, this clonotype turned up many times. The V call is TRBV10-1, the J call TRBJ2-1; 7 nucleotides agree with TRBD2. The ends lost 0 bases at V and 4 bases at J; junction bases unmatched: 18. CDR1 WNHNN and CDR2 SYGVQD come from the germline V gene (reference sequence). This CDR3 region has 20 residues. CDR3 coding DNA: TGCGCCAGCAGTGAGTCCCGTAGGGTCTCGCGGCGGGAGAGATACAATGAGCAGTTCTTC. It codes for CASSESRRVSRRERYNEQFF.

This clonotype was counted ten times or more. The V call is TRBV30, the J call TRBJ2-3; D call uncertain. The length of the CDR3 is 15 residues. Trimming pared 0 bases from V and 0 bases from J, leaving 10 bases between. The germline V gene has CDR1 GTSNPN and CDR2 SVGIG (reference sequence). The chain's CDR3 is CAWSVGPSSTDTQYF. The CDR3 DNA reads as TGTGCCTGGAGTGTTGGTCCCTCAAGCACAGATACGCAGTATTTT.

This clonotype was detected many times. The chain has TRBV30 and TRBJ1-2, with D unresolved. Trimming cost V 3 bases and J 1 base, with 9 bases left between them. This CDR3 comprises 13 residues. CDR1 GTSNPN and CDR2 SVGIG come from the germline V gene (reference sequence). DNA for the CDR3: TGTGCCTGGAGCCCCGAACTTAACTATGGCTACACCTTC. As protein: CAWSPELNYGYTF.

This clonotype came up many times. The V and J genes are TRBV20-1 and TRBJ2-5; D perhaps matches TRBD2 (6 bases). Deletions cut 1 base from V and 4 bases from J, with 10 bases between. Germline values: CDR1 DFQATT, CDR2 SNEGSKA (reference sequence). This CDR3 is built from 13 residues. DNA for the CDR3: TGCAGTGCTAGAGGGGGACTGTTAGAGACCCAGTACTTC. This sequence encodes CSARGGLLETQYF.

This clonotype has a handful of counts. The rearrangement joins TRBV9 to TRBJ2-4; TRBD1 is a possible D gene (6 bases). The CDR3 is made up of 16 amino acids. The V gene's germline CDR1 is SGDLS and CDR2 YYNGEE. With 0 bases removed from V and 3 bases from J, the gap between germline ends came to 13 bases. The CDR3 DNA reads TGTGCCAGCAGCGTAGGGCAAGGGGGTGGCAAAAACATTCAGTACTTC. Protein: CASSVGQGGGKNIQYF.